The next 18 T cell receptor beta chains were all read from a single sample in a study of technical replicates of blood from a handful of donors (dated by TCRdb to 2016 to 2017). Library preparation employed the immunoSEQ multiplex PCR assay. What TCRdb holds here is the immuneACCESS table cut down to in-frame rearrangements. Part of the clones is not present; checked against another copy, under half of the missing clones reflect an unresolved V gene, and the others are unexplained. Recorded for this sample are approximately 81,000 clones; nearly 97% of them occurred a single time. The ten largest clonotypes hold roughly 0.36% of the sample. The sequenced sample was T cells isolated from PBMCs. The source of these receptors is a human donor in good health.

V gene TRBV9 combines with J gene TRBJ1-5; perhaps TRBD1 as D (6 bases). V was trimmed by 4 bases and J by 2 bases, leaving 10 bases between them. The CDR3 sequence is 14 residues long. CDR1 and CDR2 from the germline V gene are SGDLS and YYNGEE. In nucleotides, the CDR3 is TGTGCCAGCAGCAAGACAGGCGGCAATCAGCCCCAGCATTTT. The encoded protein is CASSKTGGNQPQHF.

Here the CDR3 DNA reads TGTGCCAGCAGCTCCCGGACAGCCGGATTCACTGAAGCTTTCTTT. Translation gives CASSSRTAGFTEAFF. The chain is built from TRBV11-3 and TRBJ1-1; D is possibly TRBD1 (6 bases). The CDR3 contains 15 residues. Germline values: CDR1 SGHNT, CDR2 YENEEA. Trimming stripped 4 bases from V and 4 bases from J, with 16 bases between. Together with reference TRBV11-3 and TRBJ1-1, the CDR3 gives the full variable domain: EAGVVQSPRYKIIEKKQPVAFWCNPISGHNTLYWYLQNLGQGPELLIRYENEEAVDDSQLPKDRFSAERLKGVDSTLKIQPAELGDSAVYLCASSSRTAGFTEAFFGQGTRLTVV.

V is TRBV19 and J is TRBJ2-1; 7 bases are shared with TRBD1. The CDR3 has 16 amino acids. The germline CDR1 and CDR2 sequences are LNHDA and SQIVND (reference sequence). The ends lost 4 bases at V and 1 base at J; junction bases unmatched: 7. The CDR3 is CASSRTGMSSYNEQFF. The CDR3 region has the DNA TGTGCCAGTAGTAGGACAGGAATGAGTTCCTACAATGAGCAGTTCTTC.

The J gene is TRBJ2-7, the V gene TRBV6-5; TRBD2 agrees at 9 bases. This CDR3 spans 16 amino acids. J gave up 3 bases and V 0 bases, and 6 bases lay outside the gene matches. CDR1 is MNHEY, CDR2 SVGAGI, per germline. CDR3 DNA: TGTGCCAGCAGTTACTCTACCCCAGCGGGAGGCTACGAGCAGTACTTC. Translating gives CASSYSTPAGGYEQYF.

V gene TRBV30 combines with J gene TRBJ2-3; 7 bases agree with TRBD2. Germline CDR1 reads GTSNPN; CDR2 reads SVGIG (reference sequence). The CDR3 totals 15 residues. V lost 3 bases to trimming and J lost 1 base; unmatched junction nucleotides: 7. CDR3 bases: TGTGCCTGGAGACCGACTAGCAGGCGCACAGATACGCAGTATTTT. This gives the protein CAWRPTSRRTDTQYF.

This rearrangement joins TRBV28 to TRBJ2-7, with 9 bases aligning to TRBD2. With V trimmed by 4 bases and J by 1 base, 5 bases remained unmatched. The CDR3 loop spans 15 amino acids. Looked up from germline, CDR1 is MDHEN and CDR2 is SYDVKM. The CDR3 nucleotides are TGTGCCAGCAGTTCTATAGCGGGAGTTTCCTACGAGCAGTACTTC. Its translation is CASSSIAGVSYEQYF.

The chain recombines TRBV14 with TRBJ2-3, with D possibly matching TRBD2 (6 bases). The V end lost 0 bases, the J end lost 3 bases, and 16 bases lay between the germline ends. CDR3 length: 17 residues. Germline CDR1 is SGHDN and CDR2 is FVKESK. The CDR3 region has the DNA TGTGCCAGCAGCCAAGAATTCGGGGGAAGGTCAACAGATACGCAGTATTTT. Translated, it gives CASSQEFGGRSTDTQYF.

The rearrangement joins TRBV28 to TRBJ1-2; D gene ambiguous. The CDR3 consists of 14 residues. V lost 7 bases and J 0 bases, leaving 12 bases between the germline ends. CDR1 is MDHEN and CDR2 is SYDVKM in the germline V gene. The CDR3 region is CASNGREANYGYTF. The DNA for the CDR3 is TGTGCCAGCAATGGGCGGGAAGCTAACTATGGCTACACCTTC.

V usage is TRBV7-9 and J usage is TRBJ1-2, with D possibly being TRBD1 (5 bases). The CDR3 runs 12 residues. Trimming stripped 3 bases from V and 6 bases from J, with 8 bases between. CDR1 is SEHNR, CDR2 FQNEAQ, per germline (reference sequence). In DNA, the CDR3 is TGTGCCAGCAGCTTGGGGGGGAATGGCTACACCTTC. Its translation: CASSLGGNGYTF.

The chain links TRBV20-1 to TRBJ2-7, with D unresolved. The CDR3 totals 11 residues. Germline V gives CDR1 DFQATT, CDR2 SNEGSKA (reference sequence). V lost 6 bases and J lost 2, with 8 bases in between. The CDR3, as DNA: TGCAGTGCCACGAGCCCCTACGAGCAGTACTTC. Protein: CSATSPYEQYF.

The count of this clone is one. The rearrangement uses TRBV28 and TRBJ2-1, with 10 bases that match TRBD2. Germline V gives CDR1 MDHEN, CDR2 SYDVKM. CDR3 length: 17 amino acids. The ends lost 8 bases at V and 5 bases at J; junction bases unmatched: 15. The CDR3 is CASDHSGRPRGHNEQFF. The CDR3 nucleotides read TGTGCCAGCGATCATAGCGGGAGGCCCCGAGGGCACAATGAGCAGTTCTTC.

The chain couples TRBV9 to TRBJ2-7; possibly TRBD2 for D (6 bases). This CDR3 is 14 amino acids long. Trimming removed 3 bases from V and 2 bases from J, with 12 bases in between. Germline CDR1 and CDR2: SGDLS and YYNGEE. CDR3 sequence: CASSGRDSTYEQYF. The CDR3 region has the DNA TGTGCCAGCAGCGGGCGGGACTCCACCTACGAGCAGTACTTC.

CDR3 sequence reads: CASSSLGSGDNNEQFF. CDR3 in DNA: TGTGCCAGCAGCTCCCTGGGCAGCGGAGATAACAATGAGCAGTTCTTC. The rearrangement uses TRBV13 and TRBJ2-1, with D possibly TRBD2 on 5 matching bases. The germline V gene encodes CDR1 PRHDT and CDR2 FYEKMQ (reference sequence). V gave up 4 bases and J gave up 5 bases, with 18 bases separating them. CDR3 length: 16 amino acids.

This chain connects TRBV4-1 to TRBJ2-6; D is perhaps TRBD1 (6 bases). The CDR3 length is 17 residues. Trimming left V 4 bases short and J 4 bases short, with 17 bases between. CDR1 MGHRA and CDR2 YSYEKL come from the germline V gene. As DNA, the CDR3 is TGCGCCAGCAGCCGCCAGGGGACCAGGCTCGGGGCCAACGTCCTGACTTTC. Translated, it gives CASSRQGTRLGANVLTF.

This chain joins TRBV6-5 and TRBJ1-3; 7 bases align to TRBD1. CDR1 is MNHEY, CDR2 SVGAGI, per germline. The CDR3 consists of 16 residues. Germline trimming cut 2 bases from V and 1 base from J; bases unmatched to any gene: 5. CDR3 protein: CASSYARDSSGNTIYF. The CDR3 bases are TGTGCCAGCAGTTACGCCCGGGACAGTTCTGGAAACACCATATATTTT.

The DNA of the CDR3 is TGTGCCAGCAGTTACGAACTAGCGGGAGTAAGATCCTACAATGAGCAGTTCTTC. Translation: CASSYELAGVRSYNEQFF. The rearrangement links TRBV7-9 to TRBJ2-1; the match to TRBD2 covers 11 bases. J was trimmed by 1 base and V by 6 bases; bases with no gene match: 11. CDR1 is SEHNR and CDR2 is FQNEAQ in the germline V gene (reference sequence). The CDR3 consists of 18 residues.

The chain uses TRBV27 and TRBJ2-7; D gene ambiguous. The CDR3 has 13 amino acids. CDR1 is MNHEY, CDR2 SMNVEV, per germline (reference sequence). Trimming left V 3 bases short and J 3 bases short, with 9 bases between. The DNA of the CDR3 is TGTGCCAGCAGTTTCTCAGGTTACTACGAGCAGTACTTC. This gives the protein CASSFSGYYEQYF.

V and J are TRBV15 and TRBJ1-5; the D gene is possibly TRBD1 (5 bases). Looked up from germline, CDR1 is LNHNV and CDR2 is YYDKDF (reference sequence). V was cut by 0 bases and J by 2 bases, with 8 bases left in between. The CDR3 runs 15 residues. The CDR3 DNA follows: TGTGCCACCAGCAGAGATCCGACAGGCAATCAGCCCCAGCATTTT. Translating it yields CATSRDPTGNQPQHF.